The entry that follows covers one T cell receptor (beta chain) sequence. A read error may produce the germline difference seen at one junction end. The sample is drawn from a study of glioma-infiltrating T cells after dendritic cell vaccination. Clones were read by immunoSEQ multiplex PCR, and TCRdb kept only the in-frame ones, dropping some. The table records about 92,000 clones, approximately 84% of them present only once. This CDR3 has 16 amino acids. Per the germline V gene, CDR1 is SGHAT and CDR2 is FQNNGV. The chain has TRBV11-2 and TRBJ2-5; 11 bases map to TRBD2. The input for sequencing was blood, taken before dendritic cell vaccination. The receptor was isolated from a human donor with glioblastoma. DNA for the CDR3: TGTGCCAGCAGCTTAGATTTAGCGGGGGGGCAAGTGACCCAGTACTTC. Translating gives CASSLDLAGGQVTQYF.